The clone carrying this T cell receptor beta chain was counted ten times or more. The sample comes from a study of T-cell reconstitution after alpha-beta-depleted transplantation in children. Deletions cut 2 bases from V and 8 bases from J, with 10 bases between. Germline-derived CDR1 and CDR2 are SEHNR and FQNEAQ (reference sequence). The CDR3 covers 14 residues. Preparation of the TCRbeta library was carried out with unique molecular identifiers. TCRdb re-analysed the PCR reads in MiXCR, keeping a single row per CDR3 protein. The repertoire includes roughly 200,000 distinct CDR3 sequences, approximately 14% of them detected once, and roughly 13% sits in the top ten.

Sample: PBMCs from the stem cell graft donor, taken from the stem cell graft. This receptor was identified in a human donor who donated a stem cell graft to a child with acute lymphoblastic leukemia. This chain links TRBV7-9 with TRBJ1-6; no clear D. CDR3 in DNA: TGTGCCAGCAGCTTATCGGGAGATTATTCACCCCTCCACTTT. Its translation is CASSLSGDYSPLHF.